This TCR beta chain was captured in a study of cytomegalovirus exposure and HLA in healthy donors. Study in general: Among some 400 genotyped donors, about 80% fell in the Caucasian-associated ancestry cluster. General study findings and limits: Another analysis was done later, and it associated roughly 15,000 TCR beta sequences with HLA alleles at 0.05 false discovery rate. Most CMV-associated TCR beta chains were later found to appear HLA-restricted. Researchers left out some V segments, among them TRBV6-2 and TRBV6-3, as indistinguishable.

V lost 4 bases, J lost 0 bases, and 10 bases lay in between. The CDR3 spans 14 residues. The germline gives CDR1 SGHRS, CDR2 YFSETQ. 13 Jbeta primers and 60 Vbeta primers were used for the PCR. Produced via immunoSEQ multiplex PCR; TCRdb's table is partial and in-frame only. The table has over 100,000 clones, roughly 80% seen once. As for this clone: Its antigen is as yet unknown.

The sequenced material came from PBMCs. This TCR derives from a young man in good health and CMV-seropositive. The chain joins TRBV5-1 to TRBJ1-1; D remains ambiguous. CDR3 protein: CASSPGFLNTEAFF. In DNA, the CDR3 is TGCGCCAGCAGCCCCGGTTTCTTGAACACTGAAGCTTTCTTT.